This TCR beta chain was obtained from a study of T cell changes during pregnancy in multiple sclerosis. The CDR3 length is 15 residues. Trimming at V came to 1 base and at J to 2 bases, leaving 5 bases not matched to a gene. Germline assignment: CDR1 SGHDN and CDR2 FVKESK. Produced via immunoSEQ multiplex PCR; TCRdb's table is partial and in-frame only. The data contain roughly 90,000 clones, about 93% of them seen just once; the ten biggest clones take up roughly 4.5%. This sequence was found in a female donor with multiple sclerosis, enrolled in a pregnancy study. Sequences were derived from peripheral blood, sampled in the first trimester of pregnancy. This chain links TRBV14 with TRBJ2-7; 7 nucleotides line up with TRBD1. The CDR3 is CASSQATGTAYEQYF. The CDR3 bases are TGTGCCAGCAGCCAAGCGACCGGGACAGCCTACGAGCAGTACTTC.